This TCR beta chain emerged from a study of blood T cell repertoires in COVID-19. Study overall: Italy, Spain and the United States were the sources of the convalescent and acute COVID-19 samples. Sources were T cells, B-cell-depleted T cells, or PBMCs; the material itself was cDNA or gDNA.

Germline-derived CDR1 and CDR2 are LNHDA and SQIVND (reference sequence). V was clipped by 5 bases and J by 10 bases, with 12 bases between them. The CDR3 has 13 amino acids. The authors' processing: Estimates of nucleated cell counts were drawn from the amplification of reference gene primers. Repertoires were generated with immunoSEQ multiplex PCR, while TCRdb's copy carries only in-frame clones and drops some. Clone size and V and J calls were adopted from that table, with D and trimming inferred from the DNA. The table includes about 27,000 clones, about 91% detected once. In its sample, this clone was seen a few times.

This chain joins TRBV19 and TRBJ1-6; tentative D call: TRBD1 (6 bases). The sequence was obtained from a human donor with active COVID-19. The donor label of this sample is uncertain. Input material: peripheral blood. The CDR3 DNA reads as TGTGCCAGTAGTGAACAGGGCAACTCACCCCTCCACTTT. Its translation is CASSEQGNSPLHF.